The 25 T cell receptor beta chains below come from one sample, sequenced in a study of blood T cell repertoires in COVID-19. Libraries were prepared by immunoSEQ multiplex PCR; TCRdb keeps only in-frame clonotypes and omits some of them. The data show 300,000 to 400,000 clones, around 87% seen once. Input material: peripheral blood. These receptors were collected from a woman aged 60 to 75 with COVID-19, enrolled during active disease.

V gene TRBV21-1 combines with J gene TRBJ2-3; TRBD2, the table's D call, lacks a check against the DNA. TRBV21-1 is a known pseudogene. The CDR3 consists of 16 residues. CDR3 bases: TGTGCCAGCAGCAAAGCGCAGGGACTAGCGGGATTAACGCAGTATTTT. Translating it yields CASSKAQGLAGLTQYF.

In this sample, this clone turned up a few times. J is TRBJ2-1 and V is TRBV4-1; 8 positions agree with TRBD2. V shed 4 bases and J 2 bases; nucleotides not matched to a gene: 7. The CDR3 is 16 amino acids. Germline CDR1 MGHRA, CDR2 YSYEKL. This CDR3 is CASSPATSGAYNEQFF. CDR3 DNA: TGCGCCAGCAGCCCCGCAACTAGCGGAGCCTACAATGAGCAGTTCTTC.

The chain uses TRBV6-5 and TRBJ2-1; TRBD2 aligns across 7 bases. The V and J ends lost 6 bases and 0 bases, in that order; junction bases with no gene match: 5. From germline, CDR1 is MNHEY and CDR2 SVGAGI. This CDR3 comprises 15 residues. CDR3 sequence reads: CASSLAASSYNEQFF. CDR3 DNA: TGTGCCAGCAGCCTAGCGGCTAGCTCCTACAATGAGCAGTTCTTC.

The rearrangement joins TRBV6-2 or TRBV6-3 to TRBJ1-1; D might be TRBD1 (5 bases). The V end lost 4 bases, the J end lost 2 bases, and 11 bases lay between the germline ends. The CDR3 spans 14 residues. Germline CDR1 is MNHEY and CDR2 is SVGEGT. CDR3 protein: CASSWGGSNTEAFF. DNA for the CDR3: TGTGCCAGCAGTTGGGGGGGGTCTAACACTGAAGCTTTCTTT.

As for this clone: Additional DNA sequences in this sample encode the identical CDR3. The chain uses TRBV12-3 or TRBV12-4 and TRBJ1-2; 7 bases line up with TRBD1. CDR3 length: 13 amino acids. V shed 6 bases and J 2 bases; nucleotides not matched to a gene: 3. CDR3 sequence: CASSPDRNYGYTF. The CDR3 region has the DNA TGTGCCAGCAGCCCGGACAGGAACTATGGCTACACCTTC.

The DNA for the CDR3 is TGTGCCAGCAGTCGGACCGGGACAGGGCAATCGGGACAGCCCCAGCATTTT. This sequence encodes CASSRTGTGQSGQPQHF. The chain employs TRBV5-5 and TRBJ1-5; 9 bases fit TRBD1. J gave up 7 bases and V 5 bases, and 16 bases lay outside the gene matches. The germline gives CDR1 SGHKS, CDR2 YYEKEE (reference sequence). This CDR3 contains 17 residues.

This clone was recorded once. The gene calls are TRBV7-8 and TRBJ1-6, with D possibly being TRBD1 (6 bases). The CDR3 runs to 18 residues. The V gene lost 1 base and the J gene lost 7 bases, with 20 bases spanning the gap. Germline V lookup: CDR1 SGHVS, CDR2 FQNEAQ. The CDR3 DNA follows: TGTGCCAGCAGCTTAGGGGCCGTCAGGACAGTAAAAAATTCACCCCTCCACTTT. Its protein is CASSLGAVRTVKNSPLHF.

This clone appeared once. The chain links TRBV2 to TRBJ1-6; possibly TRBD1 for D (6 bases). This CDR3 has 15 amino acids. Germline V gene data show CDR1 as SNHLY and CDR2 as FYNNEI. With 7 bases removed from V and 7 bases from J, the gap between germline ends came to 17 bases. The DNA for the CDR3 is TGTGCCAGCAATTTGGGGGCTACGGAGAATTCACCCCTCCACTTT. Protein: CASNLGATENSPLHF.

The V call is TRBV12-3 or TRBV12-4, the J call TRBJ2-7; 7 positions agree with TRBD2. This CDR3 spans 12 amino acids. J gave up 6 bases and V 1 base, and 0 bases lay outside the gene matches. CDR3 nucleotides: TGTGCCAGCAGTTTAGTAGCGGGCGAGCAGTACTTC. Translation gives CASSLVAGEQYF.

The V gene is TRBV10-2, the J gene TRBJ2-3; 7 bases are a match to TRBD2. V shed 5 bases and J 2 bases; nucleotides not matched to a gene: 10. The CDR3 runs 16 residues. CDR1 is WSHSY, CDR2 SAAADI, per germline. The CDR3 nucleotides are TGCGCCAGCAGTCCCAAGAACAGCGGGGCCACAGATACGCAGTATTTT. It encodes CASSPKNSGATDTQYF.

In its sample, this clone was seen once. The genes are TRBV5-1 and TRBJ1-2; D not certain. V shed 4 bases and J shed 0 bases, with 16 bases lying between them. Germline V gives CDR1 SGHRS, CDR2 YFSETQ. The CDR3 runs 16 residues. The CDR3 loop reads CASSPRPTVSNYGYTF. In DNA form, the CDR3 reads TGCGCCAGCAGCCCTCGCCCCACAGTTTCTAACTATGGCTACACCTTC.

In its sample, this clone was seen a few times. The V gene is TRBV7-3, the J gene TRBJ2-1, with 7 bases fitting TRBD1. The CDR3 covers 15 residues. Trimming removed 4 bases from V and 4 bases from J; junction bases left unmatched: 7. CDR1 and CDR2 from the germline V gene are SGHTA and FQGTGA. The CDR3 loop reads CASSSGTVPYNEQFF. CDR3 DNA sequence: TGTGCCAGCAGCTCAGGGACAGTCCCTTACAATGAGCAGTTCTTC.

The CDR3 sequence: CASSPSGGVNSPLHF. DNA of the CDR3: TGTGCCAGCAGCCCCTCCGGGGGAGTAAATTCACCCCTCCACTTT. The chain employs TRBV7-6 and TRBJ1-6; a possible D gene is TRBD1 (5 bases). This CDR3 region has 15 residues. Looked up from germline, CDR1 is SGHVS and CDR2 is FNYEAQ. Trimming cost V 5 bases and J 7 bases, with 15 bases left between them.

The chain recombines TRBV7-3 with TRBJ2-1, with a tentative D call TRBD2 (6 bases). The CDR3 totals 14 residues. Germline V lookup: CDR1 SGHTA, CDR2 FQGTGA. The V end lost 4 bases, the J end lost 7 bases, and 14 bases lay between the germline ends. The CDR3 DNA follows: TGTGCCAGCAGCTCGGACTACACGGAGAATGAGCAGTTCTTC. Protein sequence: CASSSDYTENEQFF.

CDR3 region: CASSTRDRGYNEQFF. The CDR3, as DNA: TGCGCCAGCAGCACCCGGGACAGGGGCTACAATGAGCAGTTCTTC. This chain links TRBV5-1 with TRBJ2-1; 10 bases are a match to TRBD1. Germline values: CDR1 SGHRS, CDR2 YFSETQ. With V trimmed by 4 bases and J by 3 bases, 4 bases remained unmatched. The CDR3 is 15 residues long.

This chain connects TRBV3-1 (or the pseudogene TRBV3-2) to TRBJ2-3; TRBD2 aligns across 9 bases. The germline CDR1 and CDR2 sequences are LGHDT and YNNKEL (reference sequence). The V gene end was trimmed by 5 bases and the J gene end by 2 bases; junction bases not matched to a gene: 11. This CDR3 comprises 17 residues. The chain's CDR3 is CASSYRGSSGITDTQYF. CDR3 bases: TGTGCCAGCAGCTACCGGGGTTCTAGCGGGATCACAGATACGCAGTATTTT.

This rearrangement joins TRBV4-1 to TRBJ1-1; TRBD1 aligns across 8 bases. The CDR3 loop spans 13 amino acids. Germline assignment: CDR1 MGHRA and CDR2 YSYEKL. The J segment lost 3 bases and the V segment lost 7 bases, leaving 4 bases of the junction unmatched. The CDR3 sequence is CASNSGGHTEAFF. The CDR3 nucleotides are TGCGCCAGCAACTCAGGGGGCCACACTGAAGCTTTCTTT.

This clone was detected only once. This same CDR3 is encoded by further DNA sequences in the sample. The genes are TRBV7-3 and TRBJ1-2; tentatively, D is TRBD1 (5 bases). V lost 5 bases, J lost 4 bases, and 11 bases lay in between. CDR1 and CDR2 (germline): SGHTA, FQGTGA. This CDR3 has 13 amino acids. This CDR3 reads CASSLSGSYGYTF. As DNA, the CDR3 is TGTGCCAGCAGCCTTTCAGGGTCCTATGGCTACACCTTC.

The chain couples TRBV5-6 to TRBJ1-2; D is unclear. The ends were cut back, 2 bases at V and 6 bases at J, with 20 bases in the middle. There are 16 residues in the CDR3. CDR1 and CDR2 from the germline V gene are SGHDT and YYEEEE. The CDR3 sequence is CASSFVGGGQSNGYTF. DNA of the CDR3: TGTGCCAGCAGCTTCGTGGGAGGTGGGCAGAGCAATGGCTACACCTTC. Complete variable domain (other parts from reference TRBV5-6 and TRBJ1-2): DAGVTQSPTHLIKTRGQQVTLRCSPKSGHDTVSWYQQALGQGPQFIFQYYEEEERQRGNFPDRFSGHQFPNYSSELNVNALLLGDSALYLCASSFVGGGQSNGYTFGSGTRLTVV.

V usage is TRBV28 and J usage is TRBJ1-2; a weak D match, TRBD1 (6 bases). The germline gives CDR1 MDHEN, CDR2 SYDVKM. This CDR3 has 14 residues. Between the trimmed V and J ends, which lost 5 bases and 6 bases, there was a span of 16 bases. This CDR3 is CASSMGYRGNGYTF. The CDR3 DNA sequence: TGTGCCAGCAGTATGGGATATAGGGGGAATGGCTACACCTTC.

The chain carries TRBV7-9 and TRBJ1-2; D gene unclear. The germline gives CDR1 SEHNR, CDR2 FQNEAQ (reference sequence). The V and J ends lost 3 bases and 7 bases respectively, with 12 bases between them. The CDR3 spans 13 residues. The CDR3 protein is CASSFSEASGYTF. The CDR3, as DNA: TGTGCCAGCAGCTTCTCTGAGGCCAGTGGCTACACCTTC. Based on the CDR3 plus reference TRBV7-9 and TRBJ1-2, the full variable domain is DTGVSQNPRHKITKRGQNVTFRCDPISEHNRLYWYRQTLGQGPEFLTYFQNEAQLEKSRLLSDRFSAERPKGSFSTLEIQRTEQGDSAMYLCASSFSEASGYTFGSGTRLTVV.

This chain connects TRBV7-5 to TRBJ1-1. TRBV7-5 is an annotated pseudogene. This CDR3 is 15 amino acids long. CDR3 loop: CVRSLRGGGNTEAFF. The CDR3 DNA reads TGTGTCAGAAGCCTACGGGGAGGAGGGAACACTGAAGCTTTCTTT.

This clone was seen only a few times. The rearrangement links TRBV7-9 to TRBJ2-7, with no clear D. Trimming stripped 4 bases from V and 0 bases from J, with 13 bases between. The germline CDR1 and CDR2 sequences are SEHNR and FQNEAQ (reference sequence). The CDR3 extends over 15 amino acids. The CDR3, as DNA: TGTGCCAGCAGCTCCCCCGGGTTAGGCTCCTACGAGCAGTACTTC. This sequence encodes CASSSPGLGSYEQYF.

The genes are TRBV9 and TRBJ1-1; TRBD1 matches at 7 bases. The CDR3 sequence is 15 residues long. V was pared by 4 bases and J by 1 base, with 7 bases of the junction left unmatched. Germline CDR1 SGDLS, CDR2 YYNGEE. CDR3 sequence reads: CASSQGVGQNTEAFF. CDR3 nucleotide sequence: TGTGCCAGCAGCCAGGGGGTGGGCCAGAACACTGAAGCTTTCTTT.

The chain combines TRBV6-6 with TRBJ2-3; 9 bases are a match to TRBD2. Germline-derived CDR1 and CDR2 are MNHNY and SVGAGI (reference sequence). The J segment lost 0 bases and the V segment lost 5 bases, leaving 9 bases of the junction unmatched. The CDR3 has 17 residues. DNA of the CDR3: TGTGCCAGCAGTCGTGCGGGGGGGCAGTTTAGCACAGATACGCAGTATTTT. Amino acids: CASSRAGGQFSTDTQYF.